This T cell receptor (beta chain) was recorded in a study of cytomegalovirus exposure and HLA in healthy donors. In the study overall: In an earlier analysis, 90 million to 130 million unique TCR beta sequences were found from 150 million to 200 million T cells.

Study outcomes and limitations: Later analysis showed most CMV-associated TCR beta chains appearing HLA-restricted. For most TCR beta V segments, an earlier analysis put the productive rate at about 87% or about 30% of the time.

The CDR3 is 15 residues long. V was pared by 4 bases and J by 9 bases, with 8 bases of the junction left unmatched. Germline CDR1 is SNHLY and CDR2 is FYNNEI. It was with 60 Vbeta and 13 Jbeta primers that the PCR ran. Sequenced by immunoSEQ multiplex PCR; TCRdb stores in-frame clones only, minus some. Among some 170,000 clones listed, roughly 80% were seen once. Concerning this clone: Its cognate antigen is unknown.

The J gene is TRBJ1-5, the V gene TRBV2; 11 positions match TRBD1. Sequencing was carried out using PBMCs. The TCR originated in a woman aged 50 to 60 in good health and CMV-seronegative. CDR3 in amino acids: CASSADRGRPLPQHF. The CDR3, as DNA: TGTGCCAGCAGTGCGGACAGGGGGCGTCCCTTGCCCCAGCATTTT.